These T cell receptor beta chains were read from a single sample in a study of T cell changes during pregnancy in multiple sclerosis. Clones were read by immunoSEQ multiplex PCR, and TCRdb kept only the in-frame ones, dropping some. The sample has under 90,000 clones; 94% are singletons. The specimen was peripheral blood, collected in the second trimester of pregnancy. The receptors shown here come from a female donor in good health, enrolled as a control in a pregnancy study. Both conserved end residues are part of each CDR3. D genes are given only for firm matches. Not all rows give a size; the values are once, few, many and, for expanded clones, a class.

j_gene: TRBJ1-1
d_gene: .
v_gene: TRBV2
abundance: .
CDR3nt: TGTGCCAGCAGTGGGGGGAGGAGGGATGGTACTGAAGCTTTCTTT
CDR3aa: CASSGGRRDGTEAFF

j_gene: TRBJ2-3
d_gene: TRBD1
v_gene: TRBV27
abundance: .
CDR3nt: TGTGCCAGCAGGGGACAGCTCGAAAGCACAGATACGCAGTATTTT
CDR3aa: CASRGQLESTDTQYF

j_gene: TRBJ2-7
d_gene: .
v_gene: TRBV20-1
abundance: once
CDR3nt: TGCAGTGCTAGAGCTCCCTACGAGCAGTACTTC
CDR3aa: CSARAPYEQYF

j_gene: TRBJ2-3
d_gene: TRBD2
v_gene: TRBV29-1
abundance: .
CDR3nt: TGCAGCGTTAGCGGGACCAGCACAGATACGCAGTATTTT
CDR3aa: CSVSGTSTDTQYF

j_gene: TRBJ2-3
d_gene: .
v_gene: TRBV2
abundance: .
CDR3nt: TGTGCCGCGACCGGCAGGGACTTTACAGATACGCAGTATTTT
CDR3aa: CAATGRDFTDTQYF

j_gene: TRBJ1-1
d_gene: .
v_gene: TRBV2
abundance: .
CDR3nt: TGTGCCAGCAGTGAAGATCCAGGGACTATGAACACTGAAGCTTTCTTT
CDR3aa: CASSEDPGTMNTEAFF

j_gene: TRBJ2-1
d_gene: .
v_gene: TRBV27
abundance: .
CDR3nt: TGTGCCAGCAGTTTAGAGCCAGGGGTTGAGCAGTTCTTC
CDR3aa: CASSLEPGVEQFF

j_gene: TRBJ1-4
d_gene: TRBD1
v_gene: TRBV28
abundance: .
CDR3nt: TGTGCCAGCAGTTTATTGAGGGTCGGGACAGGGGTCGGAAAACTGTTTTTT
CDR3aa: CASSLLRVGTGVGKLFF

j_gene: TRBJ1-2
d_gene: .
v_gene: TRBV27
abundance: .
CDR3nt: TGTGCCAGCAGTTCCATCGAGGGCAGGAATACAGATGGCTACACCTTC
CDR3aa: CASSSIEGRNTDGYTF

j_gene: TRBJ2-7
d_gene: TRBD1
v_gene: TRBV5-1
abundance: .
CDR3nt: TGCGCCAGCAGCTTCGTGGGGAGCCTCAGGGGGCCGAGCGAGCAGTACTTC
CDR3aa: CASSFVGSLRGPSEQYF

j_gene: TRBJ2-1
d_gene: TRBD2
v_gene: TRBV7-9
abundance: .
CDR3nt: TGTGCCAGCAGCCCTACGGGGAGCGGGAGGACCTACAATGAGCAGTTCTTC
CDR3aa: CASSPTGSGRTYNEQFF

j_gene: TRBJ2-3
d_gene: TRBD1
v_gene: TRBV18
abundance: .
CDR3nt: TGTGCCAGCTCACAACAGGGGGCCACATTCACAGATACGCAGTATTTT
CDR3aa: CASSQQGATFTDTQYF

j_gene: TRBJ2-7
d_gene: .
v_gene: TRBV18
abundance: .
CDR3nt: TGTGCCAGCTCACCTGTAAGGGGCGCGAAGGGGCTGGAGCAGTACTTC
CDR3aa: CASSPVRGAKGLEQYF

j_gene: TRBJ2-1
d_gene: TRBD2
v_gene: TRBV27
abundance: .
CDR3nt: TGTGCCAGCAGCTCATGGACTAGCGGGAGTCCCAATGAGCAGTTCTTC
CDR3aa: CASSSWTSGSPNEQFF

j_gene: TRBJ2-7
d_gene: TRBD1
v_gene: TRBV19
abundance: once
CDR3nt: TGTGCCAGTAGCTCCGGGACAGGCTCCTACGAGCAGTACTTC
CDR3aa: CASSSGTGSYEQYF

j_gene: TRBJ1-2
d_gene: .
v_gene: TRBV28
abundance: .
CDR3nt: TGTGCCAGCGGGAACAGGGCACGTGGCGGCTACACCTTC
CDR3aa: CASGNRARGGYTF

j_gene: TRBJ2-7
d_gene: TRBD1
v_gene: TRBV7-9
abundance: .
CDR3nt: TGTGCCAGCAGCCTATCGGGACAGGGTGTTAACGAGCAGTACTTC
CDR3aa: CASSLSGQGVNEQYF